The T cell receptor beta chain described here comes from a study of blood T cell repertoires in COVID-19 (TCRdb year 2020). Regarding the study in general: Collaborator samples came from the United States, Italy and Spain and covered acute and convalescent phases of COVID-19. A freely available public database, intended as a resource for researchers studying the immune response to SARS-CoV-2, is where the repertoires were released. The material from the prospective study consisted of cDNA or gDNA derived from T cells, B-cell-depleted T cells, or PBMCs. A de-identified subject ID, COVID-19 status, age in years and sex were almost always included in the sample metadata. Subjects who had been exposed to COVID-19, were actively infected with it, or had recovered from it provided the deeply sampled blood TCRbeta repertoires that made up the dataset. HLA class I and class II types, where available, came from metadata supplied by the sample provider rather than from assay-based typing. Samples came from the ongoing ImmuneRACE study (first 160 participants) plus 1,254 subjects from 6 global collaborators. Broad study findings and their caveats: Clinical and demographic metadata were provided uncurated, with the amount varying by source and participant.

Each collaborating institution followed its own protocols to collect whole blood in K2EDTA tubes. Collaborator samples were shipped for TCRbeta analysis as frozen whole blood, isolated PBMCs, or DNA extracted from either sample type. From the cysteine through the phenylalanine, the CDR3 covers 16 amino acids. Only CDR3 DNA is held: 48 bases, read in frame from base 1. The junction shows trimming of 0 bases on V and 2 bases on J, and the gene matches do not reach 2 bases of it. The germline V gene gives CDR1 as MNHEY and CDR2 as SVGAGI. A note on this clone: The specificity of this receptor is unknown. Base qualities are not at hand, and no much larger clone is one base apart.

TCRbeta CDR3 regions were amplified from genomic DNA by means of the immunoSEQ Assay, a bias-controlled multiplex PCR. The paper's processing steps were these. The number of nucleated cells in each sample was estimated from the amplification of reference gene primers within the assay. Sequence reads were collapsed and filtered to measure the absolute abundance of every unique TCRbeta CDR3 rearrangement. For each sample, productive Simpson clonality was calculated as the square root of Simpson's diversity index over productive rearrangements. Held by TCRdb, this immuneACCESS table contains in-frame sequences only and omits some clones. Under half of the omission traces to an unresolved V gene where checked; the cause of the rest is unknown. V and J calls and clone size are given by that table; D and trimming were obtained from the DNA. Counted in this sample were approximately 220,000 clones; roughly 84% of them appeared once. The ten top clones hold about 2.4% of the sample.

This TCR was recovered from a woman aged 55-69 years with acute or convalescent COVID-19. The sequence joins TRBV6-5 to TRBJ2-5; 11 of the junction bases match TRBD2. The specimen sequenced was peripheral blood. The sequenced DNA: TGTGCCAGCAGTTACTCCCTAGCGGGGGGTCAAGAGACCCAGTACTTC. The encoded protein is CASSYSLAGGQETQYF.